Sequencing of this TCR beta chain was carried out in a study of shared clonotypes between healthy human individuals (dated by TCRdb to the early 2020s). Study-level background: The cohort included a few men and a couple of women between 18 and 49 years of age. To increase sequencing depth and limit assay-specific biases, different laboratories used diverse techniques to prepare libraries and sequence TCR repertoires. Per donor, leukapheresis produced somewhere between about 0.8 and 9.5 billion PBMCs. Per donor, three plates each were used for CD4 naive and CD4 memory, two for CD8 naive, and one for CD8 memory. Blood TCR repertoires of five healthy adults were deeply sequenced to estimate repertoire size and the extent of clonotype sharing between individuals. The full study reports these points: Naive subsets generally had larger estimated clonotype richness than memory subsets. The small number of donors limited the genetic and exposure-history diversity represented. Only blood was sampled, and tissue TCR repertoires likely differ from those in blood. Based on pairwise subsampling, the degree of clonotype sharing among donors was expected to be affected by sequencing depth. Sharing across a few donors was observed for approximately 4.6% of naive CD4, about 4% of naive CD8, 2% to 2.5% of memory CD4, and less than 0.45% of memory CD8 clonotypes. Incomplete sequencing was indicated by rarefaction of sorted-subset datasets, despite the large sequencing depth. Higher generation probabilities were observed for clonotypes shared by all four sorted-subset donors than for non-shared clonotypes.

The donors were healthy, HIV-negative adults with no recently reported acute infections or vaccinations. Every donor was a Caucasian adult living in Nashville, Tennessee, USA. CD4+ T cells were enriched by magnetic negative selection; naive cells were then positively selected on CD45RA, and the negative fraction formed the memory subset. Blood was collected by leukapheresis, and PBMCs were isolated by Ficoll-Histopaque density gradient centrifugation and then cryopreserved in liquid nitrogen vapor phase. Purity and quantity of every magnetically sorted T cell population were checked by analytical flow cytometry. Genomic DNA was isolated from every sorted fraction and measured by UV absorbance on a Nanodrop 2000c. Using the deep immunoSEQ assay, multiplex PCR amplified TCR CDR3 regions from genomic DNA. Extracted genomic DNA from each cell subset was spread evenly across all wells of several immunoSEQ 96-well plates, with each plate serving as a replicate. For sorted subsets, each replicate PCR was loaded with around 220 ng genomic DNA, equivalent to about 30,000 T cell genomes. Purified libraries were measured with a Qubit 3.0 fluorometer, size-checked on a Bioanalyzer 2100, and measured again with the KAPA Library Quantification kit. Every immunoSEQ 96-well plate was sequenced on a dedicated single-read 150-cycle Illumina NextSeq 550 flow cell. In the original analysis: Because the immunoSEQ output held only junctional sequences and lacked quality scores, the filtering could not match the filtering applied to full-length reads. To assign V/J genes and CDR3, sequences were annotated using PyIR, a Python wrapper for IgBLAST v1.9, with IMGT germline references. Reads with weak V/J assignments (E-value above 1e-6), missing CDR3, stop codons, out-of-frame junctions, or ambiguous translated residues were removed. A V3J clonotype was defined by an identical inferred V gene, J gene, and CDR3 amino acid sequence. Percentage overlap between repertoires was calculated by dividing the number of shared unique clonotypes by the size of the smaller repertoire. Richness of each repertoire was evaluated using RTK rarefaction, the Chao1 estimator, and Recon v2.1 estimates of unobserved clonotypes. Generation probabilities for all TCRbeta clonotypes obtained by the gDNA method from a handful of donors were computed using OLGA. This is the immuneACCESS table as TCRdb keeps it, with only in-frame sequences that have V and J called. A part of the clones is gone; compared with another copy, unresolved V genes explain less than half, and the rest is unexplained. The V and J calls and clone size are taken from that table; D and trimming were inferred from the DNA. The sample table holds millions of clones, of which approximately 95% were seen once. More than 0.1% of the sample rests with the top ten.

With regard to this clone: Its antigen target is currently unknown. Within one base of it there is no much larger clone, and no base qualities were kept.

As encoded in the germline V gene (reference sequence), CDR1 is MNHEY while CDR2 is SMNVEV. The junction shows trimming of 2 bases on V and 4 bases on J, plus 11 bases between the germline ends. Including cysteine and phenylalanine, the CDR3 has 14 amino acids. Only the CDR3 portion is preserved as DNA: 42 bases, with reading frame beginning at the first base. Material for sequencing was naive CD4+ T cells sorted from blood. According to the study, the label for this sample's cell subset or site signals: CD45RA+ positively selected. The TCR was taken from a man aged 18 to 35 in good health. The chain joins TRBV27 to TRBJ1-2; TRBD1 is a possible D gene, resting on 6 matching bases. The CDR3 protein sequence reads: CASSLGGASYGYTF. The DNA reads as follows: TGTGCCAGCAGTTTAGGGGGGGCTAGCTATGGCTACACCTTC.